These 32 T cell receptor beta chains came from one sample sequenced in a study of T cell responses to AZD1222 COVID-19 vaccine. The method was immunoSEQ multiplex PCR; TCRdb's version includes in-frame clones alone and lacks a portion of them. The top ten hold around 0.66% of the sample, which has 150,000 to 200,000 clones, roughly 94% seen once. This sample comprised peripheral blood, obtained on day 0 of AZD1222 vaccination. The source is an adult in good health.

The genes are TRBV7-9 and TRBJ1-3; D is unclear. This CDR3 is built from 15 residues. Trimming cost V 5 bases and J 0 bases, with 11 bases left between them. Germline V CDR1 and CDR2: SEHNR, FQNEAQ (reference sequence). The CDR3 is CASSPTSDSGNTIYF. The DNA of the CDR3 is TGTGCCAGCAGCCCTACCAGCGACTCTGGAAACACCATATATTTT.

The chain has TRBV5-1 and TRBJ2-7, with 7 bases aligning to TRBD1. V dropped 5 bases and J dropped 3; count of bases not matched to a gene: 8. CDR1 is SGHRS, CDR2 YFSETQ, per germline. The CDR3 runs to 14 residues. CDR3 residues: CASSLDRGRYEQYF. The CDR3 DNA reads as TGCGCCAGCAGTCTGGATAGGGGGCGCTACGAGCAGTACTTC.

The chain combines TRBV7-2 with TRBJ1-1; no clear D. The germline gives CDR1 SGHTA, CDR2 FQGNSA. The CDR3 is 13 residues long. The V end lost 1 base, the J end lost 1 base, and 4 bases lay between the germline ends. CDR3 DNA: TGTGCCAGCAGCTTAGGCAGGAACACTGAAGCTTTCTTT. It encodes CASSLGRNTEAFF.

V and J are TRBV5-4 and TRBJ1-2; D may be TRBD1 (5 bases). V lost 0 bases and J 3 bases, leaving 12 bases between the germline ends. The germline CDR1 and CDR2 sequences are SGHNT and YYREEE (reference sequence). The CDR3 loop spans 15 amino acids. The CDR3 reads CASSLVGGTDYGYTF. Here the CDR3 DNA reads TGTGCCAGCAGCTTGGTTGGGGGAACGGACTATGGCTACACCTTC.

This chain links TRBV19 with TRBJ2-7; TRBD1 aligns across 8 bases. With 0 bases clipped from V and 7 bases from J, the junction kept 5 bases outside the gene matches. The CDR3 sequence is 14 residues long. Germline V CDR1 and CDR2: LNHDA, SQIVND (reference sequence). CDR3 sequence reads: CASSIDWTGREQYF. In DNA, the CDR3 is TGTGCCAGTAGTATAGATTGGACAGGGAGAGAGCAGTACTTC. The full variable domain, completed using reference TRBV19 and TRBJ2-7, is DGGITQSPKYLFRKEGQNVTLSCEQNLNHDAMYWYRQDPGQGLRLIYYSQIVNDFQKGDIAEGYSVSREKKESFPLTVTSAQKNPTAFYLCASSIDWTGREQYFGPGTRLTVT.

The V gene is TRBV29-1, the J gene TRBJ1-2; the D gene is possibly TRBD1 (5 bases). The CDR3 has 15 amino acids. V was cut by 2 bases and J by 5 bases, with 18 bases left in between. In germline, CDR1 is SQVTM, CDR2 ANQGSEA. Here the CDR3 DNA reads TGCAGCGTTGAATCGCGGGGTTCGCAGGGTTATGGCTACACCTTC. Residues: CSVESRGSQGYGYTF.

This clone was seen only once. The V gene is TRBV30, the J gene TRBJ1-4; 8 positions match TRBD1. The germline CDR1 and CDR2 sequences are GTSNPN and SVGIG (reference sequence). V shed 1 base, J shed 8 bases, and the junction held 6 bases outside the gene matches. This CDR3 spans 14 amino acids. The CDR3 DNA reads TGTGCCTGGAGTGAGACAGGGGTCTGGGAAAAACTGTTTTTT. Its protein product is CAWSETGVWEKLFF. The variable domain in full, with the rest retrieved from reference TRBV30 and TRBJ1-4, is SQTIHQWPATLVQPVGSPLSLECTVEGTSNPNLYWYRQAAGRGLQLLFYSVGIGQISSEVPQNLSASRPQDRQFILSSKKLLLSDSGFYLCAWSETGVWEKLFFGSGTQLSVL.

Notes on this clone: At one boundary the junction diverges from the germline segment, which might be a read error. V is TRBV5-1 and J is TRBJ1-6; D uncertain. CDR1 and CDR2 from the germline V gene are SGHRS and YFSETQ. The CDR3 contains 14 residues. CDR3 bases: TGCGCCAGCAGCTTGGCTAGGGCTGATTCGCCCCTCCACTTT. Amino acids: CASSLARADSPLHF.

The sample holds one count of this clone. V usage is TRBV13 and J usage is TRBJ2-5, with D possibly being TRBD1 or TRBD2 (6 bases each). The CDR3 covers 15 residues. V lost 5 bases and J lost 4, with 17 bases in between. Germline CDR1 PRHDT, CDR2 FYEKMQ (reference sequence). CDR3 in amino acids: CASSTPRQEGETQYF. As DNA, the CDR3 is TGTGCCAGCAGCACACCCAGACAGGAGGGAGAGACCCAGTACTTC.

The CDR3 bases are TGTGCCAGCAGCTTACGGTCTGCAGGGGCCAACGTCCTGACTTTC. It is translated as CASSLRSAGANVLTF. This chain uses TRBV7-9 with TRBJ2-6; D is uncertain. From germline, CDR1 is SEHNR and CDR2 FQNEAQ (reference sequence). V was shortened by 2 bases and J by 4 bases, with 9 bases between the two germline ends. The CDR3 runs to 15 residues.

The gene calls are TRBV28 and TRBJ1-3, with D tentatively TRBD1 (5 bases). In germline, CDR1 is MDHEN, CDR2 SYDVKM. V lost 4 bases and J lost 0, with 7 bases in between. This CDR3 region has 14 residues. In DNA form, the CDR3 reads TGTGCCAGCAGTTCAGGGTTCTCTGGAAACACCATATATTTT. Translating gives CASSSGFSGNTIYF.

J is TRBJ2-1 and V is TRBV14; 12 bases map to TRBD2. Germline V gives CDR1 SGHDN, CDR2 FVKESK. The CDR3 totals 15 residues. Germline trimming cut 4 bases from V and 9 bases from J; bases unmatched to any gene: 7. In DNA, the CDR3 is TGTGCCAGCAGCCCCCTAGCGGGAGGGCCGGGTGAGCAGTTCTTC. Amino acids: CASSPLAGGPGEQFF.

V and J are TRBV6-5 and TRBJ1-3; D is unclear. CDR3 length equals 15 residues. Germline loops: CDR1 MNHEY, CDR2 SVGAGI. V was shortened by 6 bases and J by 0 bases, with 12 bases between the two germline ends. The CDR3 spells CASRPRGASGNTIYF. CDR3 DNA sequence: TGTGCCAGCAGGCCTCGCGGAGCCTCTGGAAACACCATATATTTT.

The chain couples TRBV4-1 to TRBJ1-4; the match to TRBD1 covers 10 bases. Losses at the gene ends were 4 bases for V and 7 bases for J; bases not matched to a gene: 9. The CDR3 loop spans 16 amino acids. Germline V gives CDR1 MGHRA, CDR2 YSYEKL. CDR3 region: CASSLFPGTGAEKLFF. CDR3 sequence (DNA): TGCGCCAGCAGCCTTTTCCCCGGGACAGGGGCTGAAAAACTGTTTTTT.

The rearrangement links TRBV5-1 to TRBJ1-5; D is unclear. V was trimmed by 6 bases and J by 5 bases, leaving 15 bases between them. Looked up from germline, CDR1 is SGHRS and CDR2 is YFSETQ. The CDR3 runs to 14 residues. CDR3 sequence (DNA): TGCGCCAGCACCTCCAGGCCGGGAGATCAGCCCCAGCATTTT. This gives the protein CASTSRPGDQPQHF.

The V and J genes are TRBV9 and TRBJ2-2, with 8 bases lining up with TRBD2. V was clipped by 0 bases and J by 2 bases; unmatched bases: 9. The CDR3 runs to 18 residues. The germline V gene encodes CDR1 SGDLS and CDR2 YYNGEE. CDR3 region: CASSVAGSGNKNTGELFF. The CDR3 bases are TGTGCCAGCAGCGTAGCTGGTAGCGGGAATAAAAACACCGGGGAGCTGTTTTTT.

The V and J genes are TRBV29-1 and TRBJ2-2; the D gene is possibly TRBD1 (5 bases). Trimming cost V 4 bases and J 0 bases, with 6 bases left between them. The CDR3 runs to 13 residues. The germline CDR1 and CDR2 sequences are SQVTM and ANQGSEA. The CDR3 region has the DNA TGCAGCGTTGGACAGACGAACACCGGGGAGCTGTTTTTT. This codes for CSVGQTNTGELFF.

The V gene is TRBV18, the J gene TRBJ1-3; no reliable D call. V was trimmed by 3 bases and J by 7 bases, leaving 22 bases between them. Germline loops: CDR1 KGHSH, CDR2 LQKENI. The CDR3 contains 17 residues. This chain's CDR3 is CASSPVIQAAEGNTIYF. Here the CDR3 DNA reads TGTGCCAGCTCACCGGTAATTCAGGCCGCAGAAGGGAACACCATATATTTT.

The chain has TRBV19 and TRBJ1-1; the match to TRBD1 covers 10 bases. Germline CDR1 LNHDA, CDR2 SQIVND (reference sequence). The V and J ends lost 4 bases and 3 bases, in that order; junction bases with no gene match: 5. The CDR3 is made up of 15 amino acids. CDR3 sequence: CASSTRQGAHTEAFF. The CDR3 bases are TGTGCCAGTAGTACCCGACAGGGGGCGCACACTGAAGCTTTCTTT.

This rearrangement joins TRBV28 to TRBJ2-7; possibly TRBD2 for D (6 bases). The CDR3 length is 13 residues. V shed 2 bases and J shed 5 bases, with 10 bases lying between them. The germline V gene encodes CDR1 MDHEN and CDR2 SYDVKM. The CDR3 loop reads CASSLGGSDEQYF. The CDR3 DNA is TGTGCCAGCAGTTTAGGAGGGTCGGACGAGCAGTACTTC.

The V and J genes are TRBV28 and TRBJ1-6; 9 bases are a match to TRBD1. The CDR3 totals 17 residues. The germline CDR1 and CDR2 sequences are MDHEN and SYDVKM. V trimming: 4 bases; J trimming: 0 bases; junction bases outside the gene matches: 4. The CDR3 is CASSWGTGSSYNSPLHF. CDR3 DNA: TGTGCCAGCAGTTGGGGGACAGGGAGCTCCTATAATTCACCCCTCCACTTT.

J is TRBJ1-1 and V is TRBV4-2, with a weak D call TRBD1 (5 bases). The CDR3 extends over 14 amino acids. Germline loops: CDR1 LGHNA, CDR2 YNFKEQ. Between the trimmed V and J ends, which lost 0 bases and 5 bases, there was a span of 10 bases. CDR3 loop: CASSQDFRATEAFF. CDR3 nucleotides: TGTGCCAGCAGCCAAGATTTCAGGGCTACTGAAGCTTTCTTT.

This clone has just one count. The chain combines TRBV27 with TRBJ2-7, with 14 bases matching TRBD2. V lost 0 bases, J lost 3 bases, and 1 base stayed unmatched. The CDR3 is 16 residues long. Germline V gene lookup returns CDR1 MNHEY and CDR2 SMNVEV (reference sequence). CDR3 protein: CASSLSGTSGSYEQYF. Written as DNA, the CDR3 is TGTGCCAGCAGTTTATCTGGGACTAGCGGGAGCTACGAGCAGTACTTC.

V is TRBV7-8 and J is TRBJ1-4; 7 nucleotides align to TRBD1. Trimming cost V 5 bases and J 0 bases; bases outside gene matches: 15. The CDR3 sequence is 19 residues long. Germline loops: CDR1 SGHVS, CDR2 FQNEAQ. In DNA form, the CDR3 reads TGTGCCAGCAGCGGACGCCGGGACAGAAATATTGCAACTAATGAAAAACTGTTTTTT. It yields the protein CASSGRRDRNIATNEKLFF.

Concerning this clone: This same CDR3 is encoded by further DNA sequences in the sample. J is TRBJ1-1 and V is TRBV3-1 (or the pseudogene TRBV3-2); D is ambiguous. V was clipped by 6 bases and J by 5 bases, with 10 bases between them. This CDR3 has 12 residues. Germline V gene sequence: CDR1 LGHDT, CDR2 YNNKEL (reference sequence). The CDR3 spells CASSPRGTEAFF. As DNA, the CDR3 is TGTGCCAGCAGTCCCCGAGGGACTGAAGCTTTCTTT.

The genes are TRBV3-1 (or the pseudogene TRBV3-2) and TRBJ1-1; no clear D. The CDR3 sequence is 15 residues long. Germline V gene sequence: CDR1 LGHDT, CDR2 YNNKEL (reference sequence). The V end lost 1 base, the J end lost 4 bases, and 13 bases lay between the germline ends. The CDR3 sequence: CASSQADIPSTEAFF. In DNA, the CDR3 is TGTGCCAGCAGCCAAGCCGACATCCCCTCCACTGAAGCTTTCTTT.

The chain links TRBV6-5 to TRBJ2-7, with D perhaps TRBD1 (6 bases). Trimming removed 2 bases from V and 1 base from J, with 12 bases in between. Germline CDR1 MNHEY, CDR2 SVGAGI. This CDR3 is built from 15 residues. The CDR3 sequence is CASSYGTGKSYEQYF. The DNA of the CDR3 is TGTGCCAGCAGTTACGGAACAGGGAAATCCTACGAGCAGTACTTC.

DNA for the CDR3: TGTGCCAGCAGGGGGACTAGCGGGAGCACAGATACGCAGTATTTT. Translation gives CASRGTSGSTDTQYF. The genes are TRBV6-4 and TRBJ2-3; 12 bases map to TRBD2. Germline assignment: CDR1 MRHNA and CDR2 SNTAGT. CDR3 length equals 15 residues. The J segment lost 0 bases and the V segment lost 6 bases, leaving 1 base of the junction unmatched.

The CDR3 nucleotides are TGTGCCAGCAGTTACGATCTGAGCTATGGCTACACCTTC. Protein: CASSYDLSYGYTF. V gene TRBV6-5 combines with J gene TRBJ1-2; D not certain. The V and J ends lost 2 bases and 4 bases respectively, with 8 bases between them. Looked up from germline, CDR1 is MNHEY and CDR2 is SVGAGI. CDR3 length: 13 residues.

The V and J genes are TRBV6-5 and TRBJ1-5; TRBD1 matches at 7 bases. The CDR3 runs to 14 residues. Germline CDR1 and CDR2: MNHEY and SVGAGI. Trimming at V came to 4 bases and at J to 6 bases, leaving 6 bases not matched to a gene. The CDR3 nucleotides are TGTGCCAGCAGTTCCCAGGGGGGCACTCAGCCCCAGCATTTT. This codes for CASSSQGGTQPQHF.

The chain recombines TRBV25-1 with TRBJ2-2; TRBD1 matches at 7 bases. This CDR3 comprises 14 residues. Germline V CDR1 and CDR2: MGHDK, SYGVNS. Losses at the gene ends were 3 bases for V and 7 bases for J; bases not matched to a gene: 5. This CDR3 is CASSETGSHGELFF. As DNA, the CDR3 is TGTGCCAGCAGTGAGACAGGGAGTCACGGGGAGCTGTTTTTT.

The chain has TRBV28 and TRBJ2-7, with D uncertain. The CDR3 loop spans 14 amino acids. The V gene lost 7 bases and the J gene lost 0 bases, with 13 bases spanning the gap. Germline V gives CDR1 MDHEN, CDR2 SYDVKM. The CDR3, as DNA: TGTGCCAGCACCGACGGTCAAAGCTCCTACGAGCAGTACTTC. Its translation: CASTDGQSSYEQYF.